This T cell receptor (beta chain) was captured by sequencing in a study of blood T cell repertoires in COVID-19. TCRdb keeps only in-frame clones here, not all; method: immunoSEQ multiplex PCR. The sample lists 180,000 or so clones; about 86% were seen once. The count of this clone is one. The clonotype was recovered from a man younger than 35 with acute or convalescent COVID-19. Sequenced: peripheral blood.

The CDR3 is CVRSCPADINEKLFF. CDR3 DNA: TGTGTCAGAAGCTGCCCCGCAGATATAAATGAAAAACTGTTTTTT. The chain couples TRBV7-5 to TRBJ1-4; the table assigns TRBD1, which was not confirmed against the DNA. TRBV7-5 is a known pseudogene. There are 15 residues in the CDR3.